This entry lists 29 T cell receptor beta chains sequenced from one sample in a study of Ad26.COV2.S vaccination and SARS-CoV-2 variants. Only in-frame clones appear in the TCRdb table, and some are missing; sequencing was by immunoSEQ multiplex PCR. The repertoire holds just over 350,000 clones, about 90% seen once, with around 4.2% in the top ten. This specimen was peripheral blood, taken after recovery from COVID-19. These TCRs come from a human donor who had recovered from COVID-19.

J is TRBJ2-3 and V is TRBV19; TRBD2 matches 11 bases. The V segment lost 5 bases and the J segment 2 bases; nucleotides outside the gene matches: 6. Germline assignment: CDR1 LNHDA and CDR2 SQIVND (reference sequence). CDR3 length: 16 residues. CDR3 nucleotides: TGTGCCAGTAGTTCAATAGCGGGGGGGCTCACAGATACGCAGTATTTT. Amino acid sequence: CASSSIAGGLTDTQYF. The full variable domain, its missing parts supplied by reference TRBV19 and TRBJ2-3, is DGGITQSPKYLFRKEGQNVTLSCEQNLNHDAMYWYRQDPGQGLRLIYYSQIVNDFQKGDIAEGYSVSREKKESFPLTVTSAQKNPTAFYLCASSSIAGGLTDTQYFGPGTRLTVL.

CDR3 coding DNA: TGTGCCAGCAGCGCCGACTACAGGGTCCTTGCCGAGCAGTACTTC. Translated: CASSADYRVLAEQYF. The chain links TRBV9 to TRBJ2-7; D might be TRBD1 (6 bases). The germline CDR1 and CDR2 sequences are SGDLS and YYNGEE. The germline V and J ends were trimmed by 3 bases and 6 bases, with 19 bases remaining between them. The CDR3 has 15 residues.

The V gene is TRBV5-1, the J gene TRBJ2-3, with D unresolved. The CDR3 has 14 residues. Deletions cut 1 base from V and 2 bases from J, with 8 bases between. The V gene's germline CDR1 is SGHRS and CDR2 YFSETQ. For the CDR3, the DNA is TGCGCCAGCAGCTTGTCCCCCACCACAGATACGCAGTATTTT. Its protein is CASSLSPTTDTQYF.

The chain carries TRBV5-5 and TRBJ1-1, with TRBD1 as a possible D gene (6 bases). V was cut by 2 bases and J by 8 bases, with 10 bases left in between. Germline CDR1 and CDR2: SGHKS and YYEKEE (reference sequence). CDR3 length equals 12 residues. The CDR3 DNA follows: TGTGCCAGCAGCTTCGAGGGGGGCGAAGCTTTCTTT. Translated: CASSFEGGEAFF.

This chain connects TRBV7-8 to TRBJ1-1, with unresolved D. Germline loops: CDR1 SGHVS, CDR2 FQNEAQ. Trimming removed 2 bases at V and 1 base at J, with 5 bases between. This CDR3 region has 13 residues. This CDR3 reads CASSLNRNTEAFF. CDR3 bases: TGTGCCAGCAGCTTAAATAGGAACACTGAAGCTTTCTTT.

This clone appeared a few times. The V gene is TRBV3-1 (or the pseudogene TRBV3-2), the J gene TRBJ1-3, with D unresolved. Trimming left V 4 bases short and J 9 bases short, with 10 bases between. Germline values: CDR1 LGHDT, CDR2 YNNKEL (reference sequence). The CDR3 consists of 12 residues. The CDR3 is CASSPLLPTIYF. Written as DNA, the CDR3 is TGTGCCAGCAGCCCGCTCCTTCCCACCATATATTTT.

Regarding this clone: A junction boundary mismatches the germline segment, possibly from a read error. The chain links TRBV7-2 to TRBJ2-7; 11 nucleotides agree with TRBD2. The CDR3 consists of 13 residues. Germline-derived CDR1 and CDR2 are SGHTA and FQGNSA. In nucleotides, the CDR3 is TGTGCCAGCAGCTTAGGTTCTAGCGGGGGGTCGAACTTC. Translation: CASSLGSSGGSNF.

This chain connects TRBV18 to TRBJ2-1, with D unresolved. Looked up from germline, CDR1 is KGHSH and CDR2 is LQKENI. The CDR3 extends over 12 amino acids. Trimming removed 4 bases at V and 9 bases at J, with 10 bases between. CDR3 DNA: TGTGCCAGCTCACAAGACGCCAGTGAGCAGTTCTTC. Amino acids: CASSQDASEQFF.

As for this clone: The sample contains more than one DNA sequence encoding this CDR3. The chain uses TRBV9 and TRBJ2-7; D perhaps matches TRBD2 (5 bases). The CDR3 is 15 residues long. With 0 bases removed from V and 0 bases from J, the gap between germline ends came to 10 bases. Germline-derived CDR1 and CDR2 are SGDLS and YYNGEE. In DNA, the CDR3 is TGTGCCAGCAGCGTAGGATCGGGGAGCTCCTACGAGCAGTACTTC. It yields the protein CASSVGSGSSYEQYF.

The chain links TRBV5-5 to TRBJ2-5, with D unresolved. Trimming stripped 0 bases from V and 2 bases from J, with 5 bases between. This CDR3 is built from 13 residues. The germline gives CDR1 SGHKS, CDR2 YYEKEE (reference sequence). Here the CDR3 DNA reads TGTGCCAGCAGCTTGGACGTACAAGAGACCCAGTACTTC. Translation gives CASSLDVQETQYF.

V is TRBV29-1 and J is TRBJ1-2; D may be TRBD1 (5 bases). V was pared by 7 bases and J by 5 bases, with 14 bases between. The CDR3 consists of 12 residues. Germline CDR1 and CDR2: SQVTM and ANQGSEA. The CDR3 DNA reads TGCAGCGCCCCCACAGGAGGGTATGGCTACACCTTC. Translated: CSAPTGGYGYTF.

The rearrangement joins TRBV11-2 to TRBJ2-5; 11 nucleotides line up with TRBD2. V was clipped by 3 bases and J by 3 bases; unmatched bases: 3. The CDR3 has 15 residues. CDR1 and CDR2 from the germline V gene are SGHAT and FQNNGV. DNA for the CDR3: TGTGCCAGCAGCTTCAATAGCGGGGGGGAAGAGACCCAGTACTTC. Protein product: CASSFNSGGEETQYF.

The chain has TRBV6-2 or TRBV6-3 and TRBJ2-7; unclear D gene. The CDR3 extends over 13 amino acids. V was shortened by 3 bases and J by 7 bases, with 13 bases between the two germline ends. From germline, CDR1 is MNHEY and CDR2 SVGEGT. This CDR3 reads CASSYNPMGEQYF. The CDR3 nucleotides are TGTGCCAGCAGTTATAACCCGATGGGGGAGCAGTACTTC.

V is TRBV5-6 and J is TRBJ1-2; no firm D call. The CDR3 has 14 residues. Germline V gene sequence: CDR1 SGHDT, CDR2 YYEEEE. Trimming took off 1 base at V and 3 bases at J, with 10 bases between the two ends. The CDR3 protein is CASSLRPDYYGYTF. The CDR3 DNA reads TGTGCCAGCAGCTTGCGGCCCGACTACTATGGCTACACCTTC.

J is TRBJ1-6 and V is TRBV28; D is uncertain. Trimming pared 2 bases from V and 4 bases from J, leaving 6 bases between. There are 14 residues in the CDR3. Germline-derived CDR1 and CDR2 are MDHEN and SYDVKM. CDR3 DNA: TGTGCCAGCAGTTTAAACGGTTATAATTCACCCCTCCACTTT. It yields the protein CASSLNGYNSPLHF.

V usage is TRBV18 and J usage is TRBJ2-6; D call uncertain. Germline-derived CDR1 and CDR2 are KGHSH and LQKENI. Trimming stripped 9 bases from V and 0 bases from J, with 6 bases between. The CDR3 sequence is 13 residues long. The CDR3 sequence: CASHPSGANVLTF. CDR3 nucleotide sequence: TGTGCCAGTCACCCCTCTGGGGCCAACGTCCTGACTTTC.

This clone was detected once. The rearrangement uses TRBV7-9 and TRBJ2-7; no reliable D call. The V end lost 1 base, the J end lost 2 bases, and 12 bases lay between the germline ends. The germline V gene encodes CDR1 SEHNR and CDR2 FQNEAQ (reference sequence). The CDR3 loop spans 15 amino acids. CDR3 sequence reads: CASSLGVSGTYEQYF. As DNA, the CDR3 is TGTGCCAGCAGCTTAGGGGTTTCGGGCACCTACGAGCAGTACTTC.

The CDR3 is CASKGAGETEAFF. The CDR3 nucleotides read TGTGCCAGCAAGGGGGCAGGGGAAACTGAAGCTTTCTTT. The genes are TRBV7-9 and TRBJ1-1; 7 nucleotides line up with TRBD1. CDR1 and CDR2 (germline): SEHNR, FQNEAQ (reference sequence). This CDR3 contains 13 residues. V was clipped by 7 bases and J by 5 bases; unmatched bases: 7.

The chain is built from TRBV5-6 and TRBJ2-5, with D perhaps TRBD1 or TRBD2 (5 bases each). CDR3 length: 14 residues. CDR1 is SGHDT and CDR2 is YYEEEE in the germline V gene. V lost 4 bases to trimming and J lost 5 bases, with 15 bases between them. The CDR3 is CASSPVGVEETQYF. CDR3 in DNA: TGTGCCAGCAGCCCTGTGGGGGTCGAGGAGACCCAGTACTTC. Supplemented by reference TRBV5-6 and TRBJ2-5, the full variable domain reads DAGVTQSPTHLIKTRGQQVTLRCSPKSGHDTVSWYQQALGQGPQFIFQYYEEEERQRGNFPDRFSGHQFPNYSSELNVNALLLGDSALYLCASSPVGVEETQYFGPGTRLLVL.

The gene calls are TRBV19 and TRBJ1-5, with 8 bases aligning to TRBD1. Germline CDR1 is LNHDA and CDR2 is SQIVND (reference sequence). V gave up 6 bases and J gave up 0 bases; unmatched junction bases: 13. This CDR3 comprises 18 residues. The DNA for the CDR3 is TGTGCCAGTAGACAACCGGGACAGGAGATTTATAGCAATCAGCCCCAGCATTTT. This sequence encodes CASRQPGQEIYSNQPQHF.

As for this clone: Sequence at one end of the junction differs from germline and may be a read error. The chain employs TRBV6-1 and TRBJ2-4, with 7 bases that match TRBD2. This CDR3 is built from 13 residues. Germline V CDR1 and CDR2: MNHNS, SASEGT. CDR3 sequence reads: CASREAGIEREYF. CDR3 DNA: TGTGCCAGCAGGGAAGCGGGGATCGAAAGGGAGTACTTC.

This rearrangement joins TRBV11-2 to TRBJ2-1; D call uncertain. Per the germline V gene, CDR1 is SGHAT and CDR2 is FQNNGV. The CDR3 totals 15 residues. V shed 1 base and J shed 0 bases, with 7 bases lying between them. The CDR3 sequence is CASSLGQSSYNEQFF. CDR3 DNA: TGTGCCAGCAGCTTAGGGCAGAGCTCCTACAATGAGCAGTTCTTC.

This chain uses TRBV12-5 with TRBJ1-1, with D perhaps TRBD1 (5 bases). The ends were cut back, 0 bases at V and 2 bases at J, with 22 bases in the middle. There are 19 residues in the CDR3. Per germline, CDR1 LGHNT and CDR2 FRNRAP. CDR3 protein: CASGLVSRERGPFNTEAFF. The CDR3 coding sequence is TGTGCTAGTGGTTTGGTTTCCCGGGAAAGGGGCCCCTTCAACACTGAAGCTTTCTTT.

The chain carries TRBV5-4 and TRBJ2-3; 7 bases agree with TRBD1. This CDR3 has 16 residues. CDR1 and CDR2 (germline): SGHNT, YYREEE (reference sequence). J gave up 0 bases and V 4 bases, and 8 bases lay outside the gene matches. This CDR3 reads CASSIQGLGSTDTQYF. In DNA, the CDR3 is TGTGCCAGCAGCATACAGGGGCTCGGGAGCACAGATACGCAGTATTTT.

The chain joins TRBV3-1 (or the pseudogene TRBV3-2) to TRBJ2-2; TRBD2 matches 11 bases. CDR3 size: 16 residues. V was clipped by 3 bases and J by 4 bases; unmatched bases: 4. Germline V gene data show CDR1 as LGHDT and CDR2 as YNNKEL (reference sequence). This chain's CDR3 is CASSHLLAGGTGELFF. Written as DNA, the CDR3 is TGTGCCAGCAGCCATCTGCTAGCGGGGGGCACCGGGGAGCTGTTTTTT.

CDR3 bases: TGTGCCAGCAGCAAAAAGGCAGGCAGCGACGAGCAGTACTTC. This codes for CASSKKAGSDEQYF. The chain joins TRBV13 to TRBJ2-7, with D unclear. V gave up 5 bases and J gave up 5 bases, with 16 bases separating them. The V gene's germline CDR1 is PRHDT and CDR2 FYEKMQ (reference sequence). This CDR3 is 14 amino acids long.

The rearrangement links TRBV27 to TRBJ2-7; D is perhaps TRBD2 (7 bases). V dropped 5 bases and J dropped 3 bases, with 11 bases sitting between them. CDR3 length: 13 amino acids. Germline V lookup: CDR1 MNHEY, CDR2 SMNVEV (reference sequence). The CDR3 reads CASSAGASYEQYF. In DNA, the CDR3 is TGTGCCAGCAGTGCGGGGGCCAGCTACGAGCAGTACTTC.

V is TRBV5-6 and J is TRBJ1-1; D is unresolved. Germline V gene lookup returns CDR1 SGHDT and CDR2 YYEEEE. Trimming shortened V by 0 bases and J by 7 bases, and 7 bases separated the two germline ends. The CDR3 extends over 12 amino acids. CDR3 sequence reads: CASSLGRFEAFF. CDR3 sequence (DNA): TGTGCCAGCAGCTTGGGCAGGTTTGAAGCTTTCTTT.

This chain joins TRBV19 and TRBJ1-2, with D uncertain. CDR1 is LNHDA and CDR2 is SQIVND in the germline V gene (reference sequence). V lost 8 bases and J lost 1, with 17 bases in between. The CDR3 is 15 residues long. CDR3 nucleotide sequence: TGTGCCAGTTACGGACCATTCGGCGATAACTATGGCTACACCTTC. This codes for CASYGPFGDNYGYTF.